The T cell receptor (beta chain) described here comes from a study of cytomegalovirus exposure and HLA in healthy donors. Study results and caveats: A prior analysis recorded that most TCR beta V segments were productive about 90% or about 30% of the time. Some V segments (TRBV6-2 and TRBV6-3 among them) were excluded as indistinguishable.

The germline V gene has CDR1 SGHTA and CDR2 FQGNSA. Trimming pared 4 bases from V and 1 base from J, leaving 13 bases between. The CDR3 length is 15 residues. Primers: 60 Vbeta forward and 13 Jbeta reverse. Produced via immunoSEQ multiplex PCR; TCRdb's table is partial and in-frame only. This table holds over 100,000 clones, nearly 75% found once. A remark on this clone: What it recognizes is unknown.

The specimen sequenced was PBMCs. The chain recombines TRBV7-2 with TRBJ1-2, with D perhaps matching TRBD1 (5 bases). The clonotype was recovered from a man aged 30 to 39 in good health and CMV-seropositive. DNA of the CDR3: TGTGCCAGCAGCTCCTGGGGGGATTTTAACTATGGCTACACCTTC. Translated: CASSSWGDFNYGYTF.